This TCR beta chain comes out of a study of cytomegalovirus exposure and HLA in healthy donors. Study-level points and caveats: A list of around 150 TCR beta chains associated with cytomegalovirus was given. Later analysis associated a missense DCLRE1C variant with TCR beta V- and J-gene trimming. Reports indicated that the classifier achieved high specificity and sensitivity in diagnosing cytomegalovirus status.

CDR1 is SGHDN and CDR2 is FVKESK in the germline V gene. The ends were cut back, 5 bases at V and 6 bases at J, with 7 bases in the middle. The length of the CDR3 is 12 residues. 13 Jbeta primers and 60 Vbeta primers were used for the PCR. The table came from immunoSEQ multiplex PCR; TCRdb's copy has only in-frame clones and leaves some out. The sample shows 120,000 to 150,000 clones, and 2% to 2.5% sits with its ten largest clones. Of note for this clone: Its antigen is unidentified.

The chain links TRBV14 to TRBJ2-2; D uncertain. This sequence was found in a woman in her late teens or twenties in good health and CMV-seronegative. Material for sequencing was PBMCs. The CDR3 DNA sequence: TGTGCCAGCAGCTTTCTAGCCGGGGAGCTGTTTTTT. Translated: CASSFLAGELFF. Combining the CDR3 with reference TRBV14 and TRBJ2-2 gives the whole variable domain EAGVTQFPSHSVIEKGQTVTLRCDPISGHDNLYWYRRVMGKEIKFLLHFVKESKQDESGMPNNRFLAERTGGTYSTLKVQPAELEDSGVYFCASSFLAGELFFGEGSRLTVL.